A single sample is the source of the 24 T cell receptor beta chains below, sequenced in a study of blood T cells in healthy people across ages. Combining a sample-barcoded 5' primer with a J-beta primer mix, a second PCR ran for roughly 6 to 12 cycles. TCRdb reanalysed the 5' RACE reads using MiXCR and keeps one entry per CDR3 protein. The sample includes around 1.5 million distinct CDR3 sequences, approximately 60% of them seen just once. Sequencing was carried out using blood. Every receptor here comes from a man younger than 30 in good health.

This chain connects TRBV12-3 or TRBV12-4 to TRBJ2-1; 8 nucleotides align to TRBD2. J was trimmed by 8 bases and V by 6 bases; bases with no gene match: 9. The CDR3 sequence is 14 residues long. The CDR3 loop reads CASSRTSWMDEQFF. As DNA, the CDR3 is TGTGCCAGCAGCCGGACTAGCTGGATGGATGAGCAGTTCTTC.

This clonotype has just a few counts. The chain employs TRBV4-1 and TRBJ2-7, with D tentatively TRBD2 (5 bases). The CDR3 spans 15 residues. Trimming removed 4 bases at V and 2 bases at J, with 15 bases between. Germline V lookup: CDR1 MGHRA, CDR2 YSYEKL. The CDR3 protein is CASSLSSGKTYEQYF. In DNA form, the CDR3 reads TGCGCCAGCAGCCTTTCCTCCGGGAAGACCTACGAGCAGTACTTC.

As concerns this clonotype: Relative to the germline gene, one junction end is altered; a read error may explain this. The chain recombines TRBV29-1 with TRBJ2-5, with D uncertain. Per germline, CDR1 SQVTM and CDR2 ANQGSEA. The CDR3 consists of 15 residues. The CDR3 nucleotides are TGCAGCGTTGATGGGATAGAGGTGGACCAAGGGACCCAGTACTTC. It translates to CSVDGIEVDQGTQYF.

In regard to this clonotype: Its ends do not fully match the called genes, so a read error is possible. The V gene is TRBV4-2, the J gene TRBJ2-3; TRBD1 matches at 9 bases. The germline CDR1 and CDR2 sequences are LGHNA and YNFKEQ. The CDR3 spans 17 residues. The CDR3 spells CASSQVGWDRETGTQYF. CDR3 DNA sequence: TGTGCCAGCAGCCAAGTCGGGTGGGACAGGGAAACAGGTACGCAGTATTTT.

This sequence joins TRBV28 and TRBJ2-3; D call uncertain. The germline V gene encodes CDR1 MDHEN and CDR2 SYDVKM. The V end lost 3 bases, the J end lost 2 bases, and 9 bases lay between the germline ends. There are 14 residues in the CDR3. Written as DNA, the CDR3 is TGTGCCAGCAGTTTTCGGACCTACACAGATACGCAGTATTTT. It specifies CASSFRTYTDTQYF.

This clonotype was recorded many times. The V gene is TRBV12-3 or TRBV12-4, the J gene TRBJ1-5; D call uncertain. V dropped 3 bases and J dropped 1 base, with 4 bases sitting between them. This CDR3 is built from 13 residues. CDR3 loop: CASSFRSNQPQHF. The CDR3 bases are TGTGCCAGCAGTTTTCGGAGCAATCAGCCCCAGCATTTT.

CDR3 protein: CASSYSKGGNTEAFF. The CDR3 nucleotides read TGTGCCAGCAGTTACTCGAAAGGGGGGAACACTGAAGCTTTCTTT. This chain uses TRBV6-5 with TRBJ1-1; D possibly corresponds to TRBD1 (6 bases). The CDR3 covers 15 residues. V was shortened by 0 bases and J by 1 base, with 9 bases between the two germline ends. Germline values: CDR1 MNHEY, CDR2 SVGAGI.

The chain couples TRBV7-8 to TRBJ1-2; D not certain. V lost 3 bases to trimming and J lost 4 bases, with 18 bases between them. There are 16 residues in the CDR3. Germline-derived CDR1 and CDR2 are SGHVS and FQNEAQ. The DNA for the CDR3 is TGTGCCAGCAGCTTTAAAAACGCTCCGGAGATCTATGGCTACACCTTC. Translating it yields CASSFKNAPEIYGYTF.

The chain recombines TRBV12-3 or TRBV12-4 with TRBJ1-2, with TRBD1 matching 8 bases. The CDR3 runs to 17 residues. V shed 6 bases and J 3 bases; nucleotides not matched to a gene: 15. The CDR3 bases are TGTGCCAGCAGGTTTTCGAGGGCGGACAGGGACCACTATGGCTACACCTTC. This sequence encodes CASRFSRADRDHYGYTF.

The V call is TRBV6-5, the J call TRBJ2-3; no clear D. Trimming removed 6 bases from V and 8 bases from J, with 18 bases in between. CDR1 and CDR2 (germline): MNHEY, SVGAGI. CDR3 size: 14 residues. The DNA for the CDR3 is TGTGCCAGCAGGGCTAGGAGAGACGGTAGTACGCAGTATTTT. Its translation is CASRARRDGSTQYF.

The chain has TRBV29-1 and TRBJ2-4, with a tentative D call TRBD2 (6 bases). V was pared by 5 bases and J by 13 bases, with 24 bases between. The CDR3 is 14 residues long. Germline CDR1 SQVTM, CDR2 ANQGSEA. The CDR3 nucleotides are TGCAGCGTTCGATTGACAGTCCCCTCGGGGGTGCAGTACTTC. Translating it yields CSVRLTVPSGVQYF.

The V call is TRBV7-9, the J call TRBJ2-7; 10 bases match TRBD2. The CDR3 covers 18 residues. The J segment lost 6 bases and the V segment lost 4 bases, leaving 18 bases of the junction unmatched. Germline assignment: CDR1 SEHNR and CDR2 FQNEAQ (reference sequence). CDR3 loop: CASSSAKKLAGIPIEQYF. CDR3 bases: TGTGCCAGCAGCTCGGCGAAAAAACTAGCGGGGATTCCGATCGAGCAGTACTTC.

The V gene is TRBV12-3 or TRBV12-4, the J gene TRBJ2-7; weak D call: TRBD1 (5 bases). This CDR3 has 10 amino acids. Trimming stripped 5 bases from V and 8 bases from J, with 7 bases between. DNA for the CDR3: TGTGCCAGCAGTGGACACAAGCAGTACTTC. Protein: CASSGHKQYF.

CDR3 region: CSARRTGDIGGELFF. CDR3 sequence (DNA): TGCAGCGCCCGCCGGACAGGGGATATTGGAGGGGAGCTGTTTTTT. This chain uses TRBV29-1 with TRBJ2-2; TRBD1 agrees at 9 bases. Germline CDR1 and CDR2: SQVTM and ANQGSEA. This CDR3 contains 15 residues. J was trimmed by 8 bases and V by 7 bases; bases with no gene match: 14.

This clonotype came up once. The rearrangement uses TRBV6-6 and TRBJ1-2; TRBD1 aligns across 8 bases. Germline V gene data show CDR1 as MNHNY and CDR2 as SVGAGI (reference sequence). The CDR3 runs 15 residues. Trimming removed 7 bases from V and 5 bases from J; junction bases left unmatched: 12. CDR3 nucleotides: TGTGCCAGCATCCAAGCAGGGGGCTTCGGGTATGGCTACACCTTC. Translation gives CASIQAGGFGYGYTF.

The chain recombines TRBV30 with TRBJ2-4, with D tentatively TRBD1 (6 bases). The germline V gene has CDR1 GTSNPN and CDR2 SVGIG (reference sequence). This CDR3 has 15 amino acids. Deletions cut 2 bases from V and 1 base from J, with 12 bases between. The CDR3 DNA is TGTGCCTGGAGTAAAGGGACAACGGCCAAAAACATTCAGTACTTC. Translation: CAWSKGTTAKNIQYF.

This chain connects TRBV5-5 to TRBJ2-1, with D possibly being TRBD1 (6 bases). CDR3 length: 14 residues. V lost 4 bases and J 4 bases, leaving 12 bases between the germline ends. The germline V gene has CDR1 SGHKS and CDR2 YYEKEE (reference sequence). CDR3 DNA sequence: TGTGCCAGCAGCCCAACAGGGAAATACAATGAGCAGTTCTTC. Amino acid sequence: CASSPTGKYNEQFF.

The gene calls are TRBV2 and TRBJ2-7; no clear D. The germline CDR1 and CDR2 sequences are SNHLY and FYNNEI. Trimming pared 7 bases from V and 1 base from J, leaving 8 bases between. The CDR3 runs 12 residues. The CDR3, as DNA: TGTGCCAGCAAGGTCGTATCCTACGAGCAGTACTTC. It encodes CASKVVSYEQYF.

This clonotype occurred once. The rearrangement joins TRBV6-6 to TRBJ1-4; a possible D gene is TRBD1 (6 bases). Germline CDR1 MNHNY, CDR2 SVGAGI (reference sequence). V was clipped by 3 bases and J by 0 bases, with 11 bases between them. The CDR3 runs to 16 residues. The CDR3 nucleotides read TGTGCCAGCAGTTATGGGGGGCATGCAACTAATGAAAAACTGTTTTTT. The encoded protein is CASSYGGHATNEKLFF.

This clonotype has a handful of counts. The V gene is TRBV4-2, the J gene TRBJ2-5; TRBD1 aligns across 7 bases. CDR3 length equals 13 residues. V dropped 3 bases and J dropped 4; count of bases not matched to a gene: 2. Germline V gene data show CDR1 as LGHNA and CDR2 as YNFKEQ. The CDR3 reads CASSQTGSETQYF. CDR3 sequence (DNA): TGTGCCAGCAGCCAGACAGGGTCAGAGACCCAGTACTTC.

The chain uses TRBV2 and TRBJ2-5, with D possibly TRBD2 on 5 matching bases. With the DNA end fitting TRBJ2-7 better, the J assignment may be wrong. The CDR3 totals 16 residues. CDR1 is SNHLY and CDR2 is FYNNEI in the germline V gene. The CDR3 is CASSGGLPDPPYEQYF. The DNA of the CDR3 is TGTGCCAGCAGTGGCGGACTTCCCGATCCTCCCTACGAGCAGTACTTC.

This sequence joins TRBV20-1 and TRBJ2-3; 7 nucleotides match TRBD2. This CDR3 is built from 20 residues. Germline V gene data show CDR1 as DFQATT and CDR2 as SNEGSKA (reference sequence). The junction had 20 bases not matched to a gene; V was cut back by 0 bases and J by 2 bases. CDR3 amino acids: CSAREVPGLNARSITDTQYF. CDR3 nucleotide sequence: TGCAGTGCTAGAGAGGTCCCGGGACTAAATGCACGATCAATCACAGATACGCAGTATTTT.

This clonotype was recorded a few times. J is TRBJ2-3 and V is TRBV4-3; possibly TRBD1 or TRBD2 for D (6 bases each). Trimming shortened V by 0 bases and J by 4 bases, and 14 bases separated the two germline ends. The CDR3 spans 16 residues. Germline V gene data show CDR1 as LGHNA and CDR2 as YSLEER. The chain's CDR3 is CASSQEGTRGADTQYF. DNA of the CDR3: TGCGCCAGCAGCCAAGAAGGCACTAGGGGGGCAGATACGCAGTATTTT.

The chain has TRBV12-3 or TRBV12-4 and TRBJ1-1, with D possibly TRBD1 on 5 matching bases. There are 14 residues in the CDR3. The V and J ends lost 6 bases and 1 base respectively, with 12 bases between them. The CDR3 loop reads CASSRDFPNTEAFF. In DNA, the CDR3 is TGTGCCAGCAGCCGGGACTTCCCGAACACTGAAGCTTTCTTT.